This T cell receptor (beta chain) appears in the sequencing data of a study of blood T cell repertoires in COVID-19. About the study: The United States, Italy and Spain provided the acute and convalescent COVID-19 samples. Nucleic acid was either cDNA or gDNA, and it came from T cells, B-cell-depleted T cells, or PBMCs.

V gave up 5 bases and J gave up 2 bases; unmatched junction bases: 3. Germline loops: CDR1 MNHEY, CDR2 SMNVEV (reference sequence). CDR3 length: 15 amino acids. How the authors handled the data: Researchers report that nucleated cell counts were estimated from reference gene primer amplification. The assay was immunoSEQ multiplex PCR, and TCRdb's table has in-frame clones only and misses some. Clonal size and the V and J genes are those of that table, whereas D and trimming came from the DNA. This sample yields some 380,000 clones, of which over 75% are seen a single time; about 2.1% belongs to the top ten. Participants' reported clinical history set cohort assignment.

This chain joins TRBV27 and TRBJ2-6; 7 positions agree with TRBD1. This TCR derives from a woman aged 40-49 years with acute COVID-19. Material for sequencing was PBMCs or T cells enriched from blood (not recorded which). The CDR3 coding sequence is TGTGCCAGCAGTCGAGACAGGGCTGGGGCCAACGTCCTGACTTTC. It yields the protein CASSRDRAGANVLTF. The whole variable domain, filled in from reference TRBV27 and TRBJ2-6, reads EAQVTQNPRYLITVTGKKLTVTCSQNMNHEYMSWYRQDPGLGLRQIYYSMNVEVTDKGDVPEGYKVSRKEKRNFPLILESPSPNQTSLYFCASSRDRAGANVLTFGAGSRLTVL.